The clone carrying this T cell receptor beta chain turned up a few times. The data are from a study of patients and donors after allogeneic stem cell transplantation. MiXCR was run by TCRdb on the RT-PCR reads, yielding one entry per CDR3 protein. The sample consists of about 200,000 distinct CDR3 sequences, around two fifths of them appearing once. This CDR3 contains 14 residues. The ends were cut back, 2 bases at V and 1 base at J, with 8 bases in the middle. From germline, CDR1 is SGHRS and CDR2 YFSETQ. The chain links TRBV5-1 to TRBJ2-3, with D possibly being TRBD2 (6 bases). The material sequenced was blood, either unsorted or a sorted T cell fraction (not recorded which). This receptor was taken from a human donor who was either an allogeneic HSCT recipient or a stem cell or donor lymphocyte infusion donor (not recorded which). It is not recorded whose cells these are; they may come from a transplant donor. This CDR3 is CASSFGGGTDTQYF. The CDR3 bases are TGCGCCAGCAGCTTTGGCGGGGGCACAGATACGCAGTATTTT.